This TCR beta chain was identified during a study of cytomegalovirus exposure and HLA in healthy donors (dated by TCRdb to the late 2010s). Concerning the study at large: An earlier analysis of 550 to 700 of the donors reported about 290 Gb of sequence data and roughly 100 million unique TCR beta sequences from some 180 million T cells. About 300 gigabases of sequencing data and tens of millions of unique TCR sequences were included in an early release covering 550 to 650 HLA-typed donors. Among the roughly 410 genotyped donors, approximately 77% belonged to the genetic ancestry cluster associated with self-reported Caucasian donors. The study aimed to test whether signatures of past pathogen exposure could be identified by cataloging public T cell receptors. The T cell repertoires of about 700 subjects were profiled by immunosequencing and related to cytomegalovirus serostatus. A separate validation cohort of about 110 different subjects was used in addition to the 666-subject first cohort. To predict cytomegalovirus infection status, the study combined high-throughput TCR immunosequencing, statistical association of individual TCRs with disease status, and machine learning. To study patterns of TCR occurrence, a later analysis re-analyzed previously published TCR beta repertoires from 650 to 750 donors and added high-resolution HLA genotyping. Rather than using new phenotypic data, the later analysis identified candidate immune exposures from TCR beta sequences and from how often those sequences occurred across donors. An earlier analysis of several hundred of the donors applied high-throughput TCR beta sequencing to assess whether each TCR beta V gene segment acted as functional or pseudogenic. Donor age, sex, ethnicity and CMV serostatus were compiled together with the repertoire data. A later genetic analysis used genome-wide SNP genotypes for about three fifths of the 666 donors, treating that subset as a discovery cohort. All discovery cohort repertoires had been generated using a single sequencing platform. Both class I and class II loci were covered by HLA typing, at four-digit resolution. Typing coverage differed by locus: A, B, C, DRB1 and DQB1 were typed in roughly 620-630 donors, DQA1 in approximately 520, DPA1 in 600 to 610, and DPB1 in 472. Because of strong linkage in the cohort, roughly five DR-DQ haplotypes were treated as single units for association and clustering. Among a few hundred genotyped donors of the cohort, an average of 235,054 unique TCR beta nucleotide sequences were sequenced per donor, roughly 20% of them non-productive. Study-wide conclusions, independent of this receptor: Most TCR sequences were observed very rarely across donors, whereas some public TCRs were present in many individuals. A later genetic analysis associated a missense DCLRE1C variant with V-gene and J-gene trimming of TCR beta chains, and an independent cohort replicated the association. Some IMGT-functional V segments, including TRBV6-2 and TRBV6-3, could not be told apart with the 87-base-pair reads, so those segments were excluded. A cluster of highly shared sequence variants was judged likely to be a technical artifact of the sequencing pipeline. According to a later genetic analysis, donors in an Asian-associated ancestry cluster had fewer N-insertions in productive TCRs than the approximately 710-donor mean. The authors suggested that the approach could potentially be generalized to other disease states and immunological phenotypes. Because counts were too low, some 17 rarely observed V segments, including chromosome 9 orphons, were excluded from the earlier analysis of 587 of the donors. Specific HLA alleles were associated with 18,000 or so TCR beta sequences at a false discovery rate of 0.05 in a later analysis. A total of fewer than 200 TCR beta chains were listed by the study as associated with cytomegalovirus. Only TCR beta chains were sequenced in this cohort, and the absence of alpha or paired-chain data limited detectable features. When HLA alleles, especially DR and DQ, strongly co-occurred, TCR associations were difficult to assign to individual alleles. A later analysis found that most CMV-associated TCR beta chains appeared HLA-restricted, with HLA associations seemingly driven largely by CMV exposure. A later analysis found that TCR association rates varied across HLA loci, with DRB1 alleles showing the most associated TCRs and HLA-C alleles the fewest. A further reported finding was that TCR beta sequences accurately predicted the HLA-A and HLA-B alleles for most subjects in the first cohort. In vitro tests confirmed that a few of the cytomegalovirus-associated TCR beta chains recognize cytomegalovirus antigens. In both the original and validation cohorts, the classifier was reported to diagnose cytomegalovirus status with high specificity and sensitivity. In a later analysis, several top co-occurrence clusters were reported to appear linked to parvovirus B19, influenza, CMV and Epstein-Barr virus. Because HLA typing was unavailable for some donors at each locus, only the typed subset was used in association tests. In a later analysis, HLA-associated TCR beta chains were found to be more clonally expanded and to have lower generation probabilities than equally common non-associated chains. The presence/absence analyses assumed that sequencing depth was roughly uniform across donors, and that assumption may not be true. Linkage disequilibrium might explain the correlated functional status among segregating V segments, but an unknown experimental factor could not be ruled out. An earlier analysis of approximately 600 of the donors showed that most TCR beta V segments appeared in productive rearrangements either about 87% or about 30% of the time, which broadly matched IMGT annotations. CMV serostatus was the only immune exposure information available for the cohort.

Note on this clone: It has no known antigen specificity. No much larger clone is present one base from it, and per-base qualities are unavailable.

The cohort was made up of about 670 healthy bone marrow donors. At the time of sampling, all cohort members were nominally healthy, though unrecorded immune exposures were likely present. The donor tested CMV seropositive, placing the donor among the 289 seropositive members of the cohort. A peripheral blood sample was provided by each donor, and peripheral blood mononuclear cells were used for TCR beta sequencing. Genomic DNA was extracted from the blood cell samples with the Qiagen DNeasy Blood Extraction Kit. Libraries were made using the immunoSEQ multiplex PCR assay. The multiplex PCR relied on a mix of 60 forward primers for TCR Vbeta segments and 13 reverse primers for TCR Jbeta segments. The CDR3 region of rearranged TCR beta genes was amplified from genomic DNA with a multiplex PCR assay. On the Illumina HiSeq System, the amplified TCR beta libraries were sequenced as 87-base-pair reads. The authors processed their data as follows. A later analysis counted about 82 million unique TCR beta chains across the 600 to 850 repertoires, and roughly 11 million of these chains were shared by at least two donors. A nearest-neighbor algorithm error-corrected the raw reads and collapsed the reads into unique sequences, merging closely related sequences to remove PCR and sequencing errors. Alignment of CDR3 sequences to IMGT reference sequences was used to assign V, D and J gene segments. For a sequence to be retained, a match of at least six nucleotides to both a V gene segment and a J gene segment was required. A rearrangement counted as productive if the CDR3 had no stop codons and remained in frame with V and J, and every other rearrangement counted as non-productive. Following IMGT convention, CDR3 was defined as the stretch from the second conserved V-encoded cysteine up to the conserved J-encoded phenylalanine. The earlier analysis of some 540 of the donors excluded any sequence lacking an unambiguous match to a single V gene segment. An earlier analysis of several hundred of the donors called V segments functional above 56.7% productive rearrangements and segregating when the between-donor standard deviation exceeded 5%. A statistical classification framework was developed to diagnose cytomegalovirus status using the catalog of TCR beta chain sequences. In a later analysis, V and J genes were assigned by comparing TCR nucleotide sequences against IMGT/GENE-DB human TR gene sequences. The TCRdist pipeline was used in a later analysis to assign CDR3 sequences and most-parsimonious VDJ recombination scenarios. In a later analysis, each TCR beta chain was defined by its CDR3 amino acid sequence together with its V-gene family, and reads without a unique V-gene family were excluded. To address suspected cross-contamination and a sequencing artifact, a later analysis removed approximately 600 highly shared, low-generation-probability nucleotide sequences. In a later analysis, a clonal expansion index for each public chain was calculated from normalized within-repertoire ranks of inferred template counts. In a later analysis, generation probabilities were computed using a VDJ recombination model fitted to out-of-frame rearrangements, and the results were checked against IGoR. In a later analysis, hypergeometric tests were used to score TCR-TCR, TCR-HLA and TCR-CMV co-occurrence, with a repertoire-size bias correction applied to TCR pairs. In a later analysis, false discovery rates were estimated by permuting HLA or CMV assignments 20 times. In a later analysis, co-occurring TCRs were grouped with DBSCAN, and TCRdist sequence similarity was added when clustering was performed within HLA-allele-positive subsets. Co-occurrence clustering excluded repertoires with fewer than 30,000 or more than 120,000 public chains, plus five with anomalous nucleotide sharing. TCRdb took this table from immuneACCESS and kept in-frame rearrangements with V and J called. Such tables lack part of the clones; where checked against another copy, unresolved V genes explain under half of the gap, and the rest is unexplained. V, J and clone size reflect that table, while D and trimming were determined from the DNA. The sample table lists 150,000 to 200,000 clones, approximately 80% of them with a count of one. The ten largest account for 12% to 15% of the sample.

V loses 8 bases, J loses 9 bases, and the germline ends lie 11 bases apart. CDR1 and CDR2, per the germline V gene, are MNHNS and SASEGT. Measured from the cysteine to the phenylalanine, the CDR3 is 12 residues long. Just the 36-base CDR3 DNA is kept, in frame starting at base 1. The chain is assembled from TRBV6-1 and TRBJ1-6; no D gene is confidently identified. The clonotype originates from a woman aged 25 to 39 in good health and CMV-seropositive. The material sequenced was PBMCs. The DNA sequence follows: TGTGCCAGCGGAGTGCAGTTTTCACCCCTCCACTTT. This sequence encodes CASGVQFSPLHF.